This T cell receptor beta chain is from a study of regulatory T cells in long-lasting Graves disease. Study context: Patients with persistent Graves' disease had over 5 years of antithyroid drugs and persistent TSH receptor antibodies. The study, taken as a whole, reports: Persistent patients had more shared public clonotypes (roughly 2,500) than new patients (966).

As to time point: persistent/refractory GD, antithyroid drugs over 5 years with positive TRAb. Making the TCR library involved RNA that had been extracted from PBMCs. An endocrinology department in Xi'an, China, recruited the patients. Turning to this clonotype: Its antigen remains unidentified.

The TCR beta library used iRepertoire HTBI primers with Arm-PCR amplification of CDR3. One entry per CDR3 protein results from TCRdb running MiXCR on the multiplex PCR reads. Here the sample spans 700,000 or so distinct CDR3 sequences, 25% to 30% being singletons. Specimen: peripheral blood mononuclear cells (PBMCs), collected when the disease was refractory, from a patient treated with antithyroid drugs. The TCR comes from a female donor with Graves disease.

DNA of the CDR3: TGTGCCAGCAGCCAACAACCTAAAGGGGAGCAGTACTTC. It yields the protein CASSQQPKGEQYF. This chain links TRBV7-9 with TRBJ2-7; unclear D gene. The V gene's germline CDR1 is SEHNR and CDR2 FQNEAQ (reference sequence). V was cut by 5 bases and J by 7 bases, with 15 bases left in between. The CDR3 is made up of 13 amino acids.